The TCR beta chain under discussion was sequenced for a study of shared T cell receptors in the human thymus. Sequencing was performed with immunoSEQ multiplex PCR; in TCRdb, only in-frame clones are kept and a portion is missing. The sample records a few hundred thousand clones, roughly 94% being singletons. This clone showed up just a few times. CDR1 is MGHRA, CDR2 YSYEKL, per germline. V gave up 3 bases and J gave up 5 bases, with 5 bases separating them. The CDR3 totals 11 residues. This chain joins TRBV4-1 and TRBJ2-7, with D unresolved. Sequences were obtained from thymocytes. This sequence originates from a human donor. The DNA for the CDR3 is TGCGCCAGCAGCCACCAACACGAGCAGTACTTC. Protein: CASSHQHEQYF.